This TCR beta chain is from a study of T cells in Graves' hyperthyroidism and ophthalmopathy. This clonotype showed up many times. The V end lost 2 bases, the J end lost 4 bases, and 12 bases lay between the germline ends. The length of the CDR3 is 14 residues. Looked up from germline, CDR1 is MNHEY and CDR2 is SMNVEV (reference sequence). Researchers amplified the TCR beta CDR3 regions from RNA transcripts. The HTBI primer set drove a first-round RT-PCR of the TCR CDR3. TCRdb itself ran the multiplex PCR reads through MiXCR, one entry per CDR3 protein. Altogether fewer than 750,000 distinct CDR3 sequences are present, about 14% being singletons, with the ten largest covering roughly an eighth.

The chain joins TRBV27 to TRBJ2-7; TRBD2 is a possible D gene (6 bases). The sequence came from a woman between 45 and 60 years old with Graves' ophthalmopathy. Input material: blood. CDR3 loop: CASSLRGSVYEQYF. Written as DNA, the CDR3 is TGTGCCAGCAGTTTACGGGGGAGTGTTTACGAGCAGTACTTC.